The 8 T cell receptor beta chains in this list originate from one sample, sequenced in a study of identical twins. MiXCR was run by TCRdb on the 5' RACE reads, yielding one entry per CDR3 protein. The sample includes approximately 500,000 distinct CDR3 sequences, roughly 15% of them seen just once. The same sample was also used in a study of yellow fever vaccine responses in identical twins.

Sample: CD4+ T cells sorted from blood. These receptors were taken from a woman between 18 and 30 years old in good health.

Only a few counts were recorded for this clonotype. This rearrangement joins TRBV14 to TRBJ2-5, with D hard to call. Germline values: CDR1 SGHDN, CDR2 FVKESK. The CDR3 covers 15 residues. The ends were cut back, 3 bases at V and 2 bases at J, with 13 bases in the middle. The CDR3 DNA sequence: TGTGCCAGCAGCCATTTAGTCTCGGTTCAAGAGACCCAGTACTTC. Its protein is CASSHLVSVQETQYF. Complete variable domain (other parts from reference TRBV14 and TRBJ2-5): EAGVTQFPSHSVIEKGQTVTLRCDPISGHDNLYWYRRVMGKEIKFLLHFVKESKQDESGMPNNRFLAERTGGTYSTLKVQPAELEDSGVYFCASSHLVSVQETQYFGPGTRLLVL.

The CDR3 protein is CASSPETGTYEQYV. The CDR3 bases are TGTGCCAGCAGTCCGGAAACAGGGACCTACGAGCAGTACGTC. The J gene is TRBJ2-7, the V gene TRBV12-3 or TRBV12-4, with D possibly matching TRBD1 (6 bases). There are 14 residues in the CDR3. V dropped 5 bases and J dropped 2 bases, with 13 bases sitting between them.

As DNA, the CDR3 is TGTGCCAGCAGCAAACATGGACACTGCGGACCGGAATGCTACGAGCAGTACGTC. Its protein product is CASSKHGHCGPECYEQYV. The rearrangement uses TRBV21-1 and TRBJ2-7; the D segment call TRBD1 is taken from the table without a DNA check. TRBV21-1 is listed as a pseudogene. The CDR3 runs to 18 residues.

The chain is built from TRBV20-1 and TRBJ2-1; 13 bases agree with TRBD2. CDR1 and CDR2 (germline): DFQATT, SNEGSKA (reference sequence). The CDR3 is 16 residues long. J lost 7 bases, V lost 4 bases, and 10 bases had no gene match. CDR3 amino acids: CSAIGALAGGENEQFF. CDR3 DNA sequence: TGCAGTGCTATCGGCGCACTAGCGGGGGGGGAGAATGAGCAGTTCTTC.

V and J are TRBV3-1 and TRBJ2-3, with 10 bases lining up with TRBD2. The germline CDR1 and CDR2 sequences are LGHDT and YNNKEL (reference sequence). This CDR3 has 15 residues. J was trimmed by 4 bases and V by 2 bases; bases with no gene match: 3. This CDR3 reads CASSQSSGGPDTQYF. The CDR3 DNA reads TGTGCCAGCAGCCAATCTAGCGGGGGCCCAGATACGCAGTATTTT.

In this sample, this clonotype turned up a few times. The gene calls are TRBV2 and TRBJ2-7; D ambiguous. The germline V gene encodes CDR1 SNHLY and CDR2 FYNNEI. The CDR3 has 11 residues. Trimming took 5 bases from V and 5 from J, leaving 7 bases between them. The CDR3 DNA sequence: TGTGCCAGCAGTATTGGTGACGAGCAGTACTTC. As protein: CASSIGDEQYF.

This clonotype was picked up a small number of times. The CDR3 nucleotides read TGTGCCAGCAGCAACGGAGGGGACAGGGGGCTCGACACTGAAGCTTTCTTT. This translates into CASSNGGDRGLDTEAFF. V usage is TRBV6-1 and J usage is TRBJ1-1; 12 nucleotides align to TRBD1. With 6 bases clipped from V and 3 bases from J, the junction kept 11 bases outside the gene matches. Germline V lookup: CDR1 MNHNS, CDR2 SASEGT. CDR3 length: 17 amino acids.

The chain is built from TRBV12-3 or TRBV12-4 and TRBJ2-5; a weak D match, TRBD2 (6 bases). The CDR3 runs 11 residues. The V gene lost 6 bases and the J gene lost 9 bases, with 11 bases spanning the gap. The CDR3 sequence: CASSSGTSQYF. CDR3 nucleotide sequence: TGTGCCAGCAGCTCCGGGACTTCCCAGTACTTC.